The present TCR beta chain was sequenced within a study of T cell changes during pregnancy in multiple sclerosis. Profiled with immunoSEQ multiplex PCR; TCRdb holds only in-frame clones, not every one. Here the sample spans about 100,000 clones, 92% being singletons. This TCR came from a female donor with multiple sclerosis, enrolled in a pregnancy study. Material: peripheral blood, obtained in the first trimester of pregnancy.

The CDR3 nucleotides are TGTGCCAGCAGTTTAGGGACTCTTGGCATGAACACTGAAGCTTTCTTT. Residues: CASSLGTLGMNTEAFF. The V gene is TRBV28, the J gene TRBJ1-1; possible D gene TRBD1, 5 bases. Trimming removed 2 bases at V and 0 bases at J, with 13 bases between. The length of the CDR3 is 16 residues. The germline CDR1 and CDR2 sequences are MDHEN and SYDVKM.